The T cell receptor beta chain under discussion was sequenced for a study of cytomegalovirus exposure and HLA in healthy donors. Whole-study findings and limits: Earlier analysis found most TCR beta V segments productive about 87% or about 30% of the time.

A note on this clone: Antigen: not known.

The study ran its PCR with 60 Vbeta and 13 Jbeta primers. Generated by immunoSEQ multiplex PCR, the TCRdb table keeps only in-frame clones and is missing some. The table for this sample gives some 23,000 clones. Trimming removed 7 bases from V and 4 bases from J; junction bases left unmatched: 13. CDR3 size: 16 residues. Germline values: CDR1 SQVTM, CDR2 ANQGSEA. The V call is TRBV29-1, the J call TRBJ2-2, with 9 bases aligning to TRBD1. The TCR originated in a male donor in good health and CMV-seropositive. Source material: PBMCs. This chain's CDR3 is CSGTDRGIGGTGELFF. The CDR3 DNA reads TGCAGCGGTACTGACAGGGGGATCGGAGGCACCGGGGAGCTGTTTTTT.